Below are 4 T cell receptor beta chains sequenced from a single sample in a study of cytomegalovirus exposure and HLA in healthy donors. Use of 60 Vbeta and 13 Jbeta primers characterized the PCR. The repertoire was sequenced with immunoSEQ multiplex PCR; TCRdb's copy has only in-frame clones and lacks some. The top ten hold about 4.3% of the sample, which has approximately 170,000 clones, around 75% seen once. Input material: PBMCs. The receptor source for this set is a man aged 18 to 29 in good health and CMV-seropositive.

The chain links TRBV6-5 to TRBJ1-1; D is perhaps TRBD1 (6 bases). The V gene lost 0 bases and the J gene lost 0 bases, with 8 bases spanning the gap. The CDR3 totals 15 residues. Germline CDR1 MNHEY, CDR2 SVGAGI. The CDR3 sequence: CASSYSGALNTEAFF. The CDR3 nucleotides are TGTGCCAGCAGTTACTCGGGGGCGTTGAACACTGAAGCTTTCTTT.

This clone was seen just once. The chain employs TRBV5-4 and TRBJ2-2; TRBD1 aligns across 7 bases. This CDR3 comprises 14 residues. Per the germline V gene, CDR1 is SGHNT and CDR2 is YYREEE (reference sequence). Trimming took 4 bases from V and 6 from J; bases not matched to a gene: 6. The CDR3 here is CASSHTGAAGELFF. The CDR3 nucleotides read TGTGCCAGCAGCCATACAGGGGCGGCCGGGGAGCTGTTTTTT.

This chain joins TRBV28 and TRBJ1-1; D gene unclear. V was trimmed by 5 bases and J by 7 bases, leaving 11 bases between them. The CDR3 spans 12 residues. Germline assignment: CDR1 MDHEN and CDR2 SYDVKM. The CDR3 protein is CASSPVRGEAFF. The CDR3 coding sequence is TGTGCCAGCAGTCCAGTAAGAGGTGAAGCTTTCTTT.

V usage is TRBV5-6 and J usage is TRBJ2-1; tentative D call: TRBD1 (6 bases). Per germline, CDR1 SGHDT and CDR2 YYEEEE. This CDR3 region has 15 residues. With 5 bases removed from V and 0 bases from J, the gap between germline ends came to 12 bases. CDR3 in DNA: TGTGCCAGCAGATACCGACAGGTCTCCTACAATGAGCAGTTCTTC. Its protein is CASRYRQVSYNEQFF.